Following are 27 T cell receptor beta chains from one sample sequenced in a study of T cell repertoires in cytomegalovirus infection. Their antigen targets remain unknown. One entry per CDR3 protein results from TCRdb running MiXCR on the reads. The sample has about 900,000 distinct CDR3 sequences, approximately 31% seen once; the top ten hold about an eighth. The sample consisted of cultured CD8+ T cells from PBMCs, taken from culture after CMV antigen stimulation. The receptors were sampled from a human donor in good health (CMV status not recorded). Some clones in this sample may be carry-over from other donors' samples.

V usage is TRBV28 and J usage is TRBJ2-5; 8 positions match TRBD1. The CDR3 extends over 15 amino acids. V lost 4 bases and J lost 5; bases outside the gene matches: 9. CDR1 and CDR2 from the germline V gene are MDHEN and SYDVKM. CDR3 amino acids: CASSWVSRGPETQYF. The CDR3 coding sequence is TGTGCCAGCAGTTGGGTGAGCAGGGGGCCGGAGACCCAGTACTTC.

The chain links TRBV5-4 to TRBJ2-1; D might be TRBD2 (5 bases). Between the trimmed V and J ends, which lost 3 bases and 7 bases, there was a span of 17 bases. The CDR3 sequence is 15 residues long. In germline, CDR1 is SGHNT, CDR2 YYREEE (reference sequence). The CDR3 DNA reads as TGTGCCAGCAGCTGGACTCTAGAGTTGGTTAATGAGCAGTTCTTC. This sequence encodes CASSWTLELVNEQFF.

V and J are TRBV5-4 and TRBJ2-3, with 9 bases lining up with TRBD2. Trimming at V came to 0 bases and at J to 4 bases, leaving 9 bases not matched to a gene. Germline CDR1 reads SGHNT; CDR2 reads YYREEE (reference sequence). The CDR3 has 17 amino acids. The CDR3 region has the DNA TGTGCCAGCAGCTTGGAGTGGAGCGGGGGGAGGGCAGATACGCAGTATTTT. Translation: CASSLEWSGGRADTQYF.

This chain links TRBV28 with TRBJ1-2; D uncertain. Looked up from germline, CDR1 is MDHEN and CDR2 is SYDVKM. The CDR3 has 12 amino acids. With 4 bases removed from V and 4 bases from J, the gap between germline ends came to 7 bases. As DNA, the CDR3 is TGTGCCAGCAGTTCCACGAGCTATGGCTACACCTTC. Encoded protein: CASSSTSYGYTF.

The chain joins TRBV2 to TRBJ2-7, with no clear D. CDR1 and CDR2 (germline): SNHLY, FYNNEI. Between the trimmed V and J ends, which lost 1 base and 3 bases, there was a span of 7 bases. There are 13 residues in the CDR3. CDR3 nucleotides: TGTGCCAGCAGTGAAGTCGATCGCTACGAGCAGTACTTC. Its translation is CASSEVDRYEQYF.

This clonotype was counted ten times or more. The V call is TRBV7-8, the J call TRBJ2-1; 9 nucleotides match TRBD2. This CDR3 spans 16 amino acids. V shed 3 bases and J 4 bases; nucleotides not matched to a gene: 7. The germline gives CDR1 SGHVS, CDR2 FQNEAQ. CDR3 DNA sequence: TGTGCCAGCAGCTTCCCGAGAAGCGGGGGGTACAATGAGCAGTTCTTC. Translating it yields CASSFPRSGGYNEQFF.

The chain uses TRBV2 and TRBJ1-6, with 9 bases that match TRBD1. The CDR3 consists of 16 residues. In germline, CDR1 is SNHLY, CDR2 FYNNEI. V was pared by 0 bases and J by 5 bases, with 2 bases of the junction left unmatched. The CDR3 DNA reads TGTGCCAGCAGTGAAGCTGGGACAGGGAATAATTCACCCCTCCACTTT. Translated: CASSEAGTGNNSPLHF.

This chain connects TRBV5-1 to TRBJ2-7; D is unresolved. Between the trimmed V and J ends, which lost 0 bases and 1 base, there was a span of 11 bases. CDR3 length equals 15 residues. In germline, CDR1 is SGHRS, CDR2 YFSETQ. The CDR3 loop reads CASSLETKKSYEQYF. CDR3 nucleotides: TGCGCCAGCAGCTTGGAGACCAAAAAATCCTACGAGCAGTACTTC.

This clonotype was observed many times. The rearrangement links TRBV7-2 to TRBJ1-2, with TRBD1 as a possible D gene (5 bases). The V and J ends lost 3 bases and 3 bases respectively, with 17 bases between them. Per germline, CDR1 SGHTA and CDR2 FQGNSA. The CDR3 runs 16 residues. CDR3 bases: TGTGCCAGCAGCTTTCGCAGGGAGAGGATGGACTATGGCTACACCTTC. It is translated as CASSFRRERMDYGYTF.

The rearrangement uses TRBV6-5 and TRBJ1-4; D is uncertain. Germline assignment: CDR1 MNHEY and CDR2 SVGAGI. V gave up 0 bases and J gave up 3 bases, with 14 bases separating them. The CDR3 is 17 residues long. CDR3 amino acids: CASSYSWTALPNEKLFF. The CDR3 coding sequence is TGTGCCAGCAGTTACTCGTGGACTGCCTTGCCTAATGAAAAACTGTTTTTT.

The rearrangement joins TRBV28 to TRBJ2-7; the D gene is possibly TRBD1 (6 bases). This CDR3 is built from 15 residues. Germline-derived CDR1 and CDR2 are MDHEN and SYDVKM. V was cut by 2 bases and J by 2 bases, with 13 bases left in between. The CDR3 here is CASSLQDSGAYEQYF. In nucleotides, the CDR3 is TGTGCCAGCAGTTTACAGGACAGTGGAGCCTACGAGCAGTACTTC.

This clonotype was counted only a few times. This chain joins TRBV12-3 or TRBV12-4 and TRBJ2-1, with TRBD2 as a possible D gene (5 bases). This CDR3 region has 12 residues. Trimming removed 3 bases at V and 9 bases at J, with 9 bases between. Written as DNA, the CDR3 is TGTGCCAGCAGTTTTTCTAGCAGTGAGCAGTTCTTC. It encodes CASSFSSSEQFF.

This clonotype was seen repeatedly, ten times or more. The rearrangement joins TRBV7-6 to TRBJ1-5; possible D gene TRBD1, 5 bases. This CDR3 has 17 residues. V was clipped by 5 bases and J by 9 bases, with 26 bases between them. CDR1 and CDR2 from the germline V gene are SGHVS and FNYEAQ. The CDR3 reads CASSPFPVGTGLTPQHF. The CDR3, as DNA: TGTGCCAGCAGCCCCTTTCCAGTTGGTACAGGTTTAACGCCCCAGCATTTT.

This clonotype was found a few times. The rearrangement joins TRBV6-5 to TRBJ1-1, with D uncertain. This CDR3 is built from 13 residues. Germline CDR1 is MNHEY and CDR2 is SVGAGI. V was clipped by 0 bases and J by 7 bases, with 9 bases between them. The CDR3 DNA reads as TGTGCCAGCAGTTACTCCCAGTGGATTGAAGCTTTCTTT. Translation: CASSYSQWIEAFF.

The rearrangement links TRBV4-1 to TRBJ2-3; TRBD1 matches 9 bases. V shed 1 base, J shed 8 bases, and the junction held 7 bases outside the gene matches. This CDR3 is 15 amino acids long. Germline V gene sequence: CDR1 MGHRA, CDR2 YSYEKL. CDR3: CASSQGTGEEGTQYF. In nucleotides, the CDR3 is TGCGCCAGCAGCCAAGGGACAGGGGAGGAGGGTACGCAGTATTTT.

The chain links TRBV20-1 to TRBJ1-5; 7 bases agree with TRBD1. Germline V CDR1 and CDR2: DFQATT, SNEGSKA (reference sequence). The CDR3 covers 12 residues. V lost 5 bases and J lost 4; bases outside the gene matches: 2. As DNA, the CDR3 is TGCAGTGCTGGGACAGCTAATCAGCCCCAGCATTTT. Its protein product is CSAGTANQPQHF.

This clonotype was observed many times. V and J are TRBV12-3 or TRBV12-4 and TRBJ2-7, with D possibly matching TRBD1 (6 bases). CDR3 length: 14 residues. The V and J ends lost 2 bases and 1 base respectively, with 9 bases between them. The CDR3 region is CASSLSDRSYEQYV. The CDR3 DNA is TGTGCCAGCAGTTTATCCGACAGGTCCTACGAGCAGTACGTC.

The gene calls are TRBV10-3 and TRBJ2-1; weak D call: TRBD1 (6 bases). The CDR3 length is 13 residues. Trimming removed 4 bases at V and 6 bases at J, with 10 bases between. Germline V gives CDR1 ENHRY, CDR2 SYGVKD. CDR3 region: CAISGTVGNEQFF. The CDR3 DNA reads TGTGCCATCAGTGGGACAGTGGGCAATGAGCAGTTCTTC.

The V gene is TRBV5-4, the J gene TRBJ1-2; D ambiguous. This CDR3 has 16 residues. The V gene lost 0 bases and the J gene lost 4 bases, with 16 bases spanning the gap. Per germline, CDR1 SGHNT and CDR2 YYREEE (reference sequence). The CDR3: CASSLGDWDTSYGYTF. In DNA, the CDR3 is TGTGCCAGCAGCTTGGGAGATTGGGATACTTCCTATGGCTACACCTTC.

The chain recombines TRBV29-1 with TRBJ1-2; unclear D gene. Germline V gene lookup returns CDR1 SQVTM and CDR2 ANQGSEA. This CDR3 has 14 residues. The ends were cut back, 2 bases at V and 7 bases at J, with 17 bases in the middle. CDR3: CSVESRETIIGYTF. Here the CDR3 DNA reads TGCAGCGTTGAATCTCGGGAGACGATTATTGGCTACACCTTC. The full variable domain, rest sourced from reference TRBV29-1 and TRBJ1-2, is SAVISQKPSRDICQRGTSLTIQCQVDSQVTMMFWYRQQPGQSLTLIATANQGSEATYESGFVIDKFPISRPNLTFSTLTVSNMSPEDSSIYLCSVESRETIIGYTFGSGTRLTVV.

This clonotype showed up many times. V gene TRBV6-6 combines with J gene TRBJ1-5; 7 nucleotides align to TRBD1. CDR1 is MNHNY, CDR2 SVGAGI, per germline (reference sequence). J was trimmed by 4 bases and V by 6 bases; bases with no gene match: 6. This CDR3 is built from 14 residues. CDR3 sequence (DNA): TGTGCCAGCAGCCCCCGGGACAGTAATCAGCCCCAGCATTTT. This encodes CASSPRDSNQPQHF.

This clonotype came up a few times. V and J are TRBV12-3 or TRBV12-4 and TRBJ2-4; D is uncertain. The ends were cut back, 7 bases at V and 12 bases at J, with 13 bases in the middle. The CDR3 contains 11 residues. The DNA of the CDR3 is TGTGCCAGCATGAAGGTCTTCCATCAGTACTTC. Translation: CASMKVFHQYF.

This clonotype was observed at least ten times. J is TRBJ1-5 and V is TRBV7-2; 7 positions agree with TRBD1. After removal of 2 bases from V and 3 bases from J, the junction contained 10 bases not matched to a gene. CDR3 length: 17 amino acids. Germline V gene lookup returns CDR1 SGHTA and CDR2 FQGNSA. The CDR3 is CASSLFSGQVPNQPQHF. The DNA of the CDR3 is TGTGCCAGCAGCTTATTCTCAGGACAGGTCCCCAATCAGCCCCAGCATTTT.

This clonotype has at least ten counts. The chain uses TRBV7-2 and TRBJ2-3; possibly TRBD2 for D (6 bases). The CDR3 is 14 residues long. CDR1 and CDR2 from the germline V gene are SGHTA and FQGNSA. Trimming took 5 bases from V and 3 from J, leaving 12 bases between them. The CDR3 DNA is TGTGCCAGCAGCCCAGGAGGGAGGACAGATACGCAGTATTTT. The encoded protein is CASSPGGRTDTQYF.

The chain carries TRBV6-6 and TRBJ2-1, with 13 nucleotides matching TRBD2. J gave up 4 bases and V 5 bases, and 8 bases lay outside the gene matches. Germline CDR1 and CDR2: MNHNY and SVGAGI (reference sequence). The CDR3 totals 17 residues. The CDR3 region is CASSQGLAGRRYNEQFF. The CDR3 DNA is TGTGCCAGCAGTCAGGGACTAGCGGGGCGAAGGTACAATGAGCAGTTCTTC.

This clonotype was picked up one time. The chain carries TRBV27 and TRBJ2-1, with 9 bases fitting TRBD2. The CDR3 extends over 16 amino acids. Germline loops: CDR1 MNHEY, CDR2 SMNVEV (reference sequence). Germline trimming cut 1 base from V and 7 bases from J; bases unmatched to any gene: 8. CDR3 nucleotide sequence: TGTGCCAGCAGTTTATTGGGCGGGGGGGCGGGTAATGAGCAGTTCTTC. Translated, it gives CASSLLGGGAGNEQFF.

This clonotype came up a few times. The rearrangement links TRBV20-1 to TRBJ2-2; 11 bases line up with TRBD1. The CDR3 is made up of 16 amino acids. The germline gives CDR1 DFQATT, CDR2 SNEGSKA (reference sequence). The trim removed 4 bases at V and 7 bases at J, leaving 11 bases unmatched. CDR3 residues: CSATRTGGALNGELFF. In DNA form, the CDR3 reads TGCAGTGCTACCCGGACAGGGGGCGCGTTGAACGGGGAGCTGTTTTTT.